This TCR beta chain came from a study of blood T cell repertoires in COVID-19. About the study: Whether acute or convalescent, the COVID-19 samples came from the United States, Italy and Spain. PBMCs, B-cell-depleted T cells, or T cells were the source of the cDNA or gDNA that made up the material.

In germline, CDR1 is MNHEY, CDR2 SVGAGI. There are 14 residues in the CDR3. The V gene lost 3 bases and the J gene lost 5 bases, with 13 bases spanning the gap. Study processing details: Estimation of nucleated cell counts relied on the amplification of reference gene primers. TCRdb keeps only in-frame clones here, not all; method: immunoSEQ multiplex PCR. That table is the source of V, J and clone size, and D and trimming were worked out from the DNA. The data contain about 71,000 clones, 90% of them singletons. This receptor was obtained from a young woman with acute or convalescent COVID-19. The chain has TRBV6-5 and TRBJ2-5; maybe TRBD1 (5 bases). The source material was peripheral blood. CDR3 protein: CASSYLKQGETQYF. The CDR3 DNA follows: TGTGCCAGCAGTTATTTGAAGCAGGGCGAGACCCAGTACTTC.